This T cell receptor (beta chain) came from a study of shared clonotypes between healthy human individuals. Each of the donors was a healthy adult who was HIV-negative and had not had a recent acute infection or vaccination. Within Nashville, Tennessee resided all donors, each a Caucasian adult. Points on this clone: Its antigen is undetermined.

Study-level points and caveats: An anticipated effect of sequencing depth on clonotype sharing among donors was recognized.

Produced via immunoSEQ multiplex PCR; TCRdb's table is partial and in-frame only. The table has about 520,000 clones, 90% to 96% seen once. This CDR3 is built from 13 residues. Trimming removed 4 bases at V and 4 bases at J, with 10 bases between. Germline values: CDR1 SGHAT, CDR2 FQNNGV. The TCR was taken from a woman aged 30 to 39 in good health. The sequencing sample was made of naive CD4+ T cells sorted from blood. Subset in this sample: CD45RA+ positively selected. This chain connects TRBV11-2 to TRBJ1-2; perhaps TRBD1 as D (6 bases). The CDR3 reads CASSWARGYGYTF. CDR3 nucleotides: TGTGCCAGCAGCTGGGCCAGGGGCTATGGCTACACCTTC.